These 30 T cell receptor beta chains share one sample of origin, sequenced in a study of naive and memory T cell subsets. Ligated cDNA underwent four rounds of PCR with nested alpha and beta constant region primers and SP2. TCRdb ran MiXCR on the 5' RACE reads and lists one entry per CDR3 protein. The sample includes 56,000 or so distinct CDR3 sequences, over 6% of them seen just once. TCR cDNA received a 3' ligated oligonucleotide that carried a UMI. The source of these receptors is a female donor in good health.

V and J are TRBV28 and TRBJ1-2; 8 bases are a match to TRBD1. Germline V gene sequence: CDR1 MDHEN, CDR2 SYDVKM. The CDR3 extends over 15 amino acids. After removal of 5 bases from V and 4 bases from J, the junction contained 9 bases not matched to a gene. CDR3 amino acids: CASSPPGQAFYGYTF. CDR3 DNA: TGTGCCAGCAGTCCGCCGGGACAGGCCTTCTATGGCTACACCTTC.

This clonotype showed up many times. This chain connects TRBV20-1 to TRBJ1-5; a possible D gene is TRBD1 (6 bases). V lost 5 bases and J lost 6, with 14 bases in between. Germline V gene lookup returns CDR1 DFQATT and CDR2 SNEGSKA (reference sequence). The CDR3 extends over 13 amino acids. The CDR3 spells CSAQAGGSQPQHF. The CDR3 nucleotides are TGCAGTGCTCAGGCTGGGGGCAGTCAGCCCCAGCATTTT.

This clonotype was picked up many times. The chain employs TRBV6-6 and TRBJ1-4; 8 bases match TRBD1. J was trimmed by 7 bases and V by 8 bases; bases with no gene match: 12. Germline V lookup: CDR1 MNHNY, CDR2 SVGAGI (reference sequence). There are 15 residues in the CDR3. The CDR3 nucleotides are TGTGCCAGCTTTCACAGCAGGGGGCTTGGTGAAAAACTGTTTTTT. It encodes CASFHSRGLGEKLFF.

A remark on this clonotype: A read error may explain this, as a much larger clone is one base away. The chain recombines TRBV7-2 with TRBJ2-1; D possibly uses TRBD1 or TRBD2 (5 bases each). Per germline, CDR1 SGHTA and CDR2 FQGNSA. The CDR3 runs 14 residues. DNA of the CDR3: TGTGTCAGCAGCTGGGGGAGCTCCTACAATGAGCAGTTCTTC. Translating it yields CVSSWGSSYNEQFF.

The table lists this clonotype with many counts. The chain couples TRBV29-1 to TRBJ1-1, with D tentatively TRBD1 (6 bases). The V gene lost 6 bases and the J gene lost 6 bases, with 20 bases spanning the gap. Looked up from germline, CDR1 is SQVTM and CDR2 is ANQGSEA. The CDR3 contains 14 residues. For the CDR3, the DNA is TGCAGCGTCCAACAGGACAGCGGTTCCGCTGAAGCTTTCTTT. This translates into CSVQQDSGSAEAFF.

This clonotype was recorded many times. J is TRBJ1-3 and V is TRBV20-1; D remains ambiguous. The V gene lost 6 bases and the J gene lost 7 bases, with 19 bases spanning the gap. Germline values: CDR1 DFQATT, CDR2 SNEGSKA (reference sequence). This CDR3 comprises 14 residues. The CDR3 DNA follows: TGCAGTGCCCGGACGAGGGCGCTGGGGAACACCATATATTTT. Residues: CSARTRALGNTIYF.

V gene TRBV4-3 combines with J gene TRBJ2-7; 9 positions agree with TRBD1. Germline assignment: CDR1 LGHNA and CDR2 YSLEER. The V segment lost 2 bases and the J segment 1 base; nucleotides outside the gene matches: 9. The CDR3 runs 17 residues. CDR3 DNA: TGCGCCAGCAGCCAACTCCCGTGGGACAGGGTTTCCTACGAGCAGTACTTC. It yields the protein CASSQLPWDRVSYEQYF.

This rearrangement joins TRBV4-3 to TRBJ2-3; weak D call: TRBD2 (5 bases). Germline V gives CDR1 LGHNA, CDR2 YSLEER. With 0 bases removed from V and 5 bases from J, the gap between germline ends came to 12 bases. This CDR3 is built from 15 residues. The DNA of the CDR3 is TGCGCCAGCAGCCAAGATCAGATGGCGGGAGATACGCAGTATTTT. Its translation: CASSQDQMAGDTQYF.

This clonotype was observed at least ten times. The rearrangement uses TRBV29-1 and TRBJ1-1; D uncertain. The CDR3 extends over 15 amino acids. Germline V gene lookup returns CDR1 SQVTM and CDR2 ANQGSEA. Trimming removed 7 bases at V and 7 bases at J, with 25 bases between. CDR3 residues: CSATSAGGLTGEAFF. The CDR3 nucleotides read TGCAGCGCTACATCAGCCGGCGGCCTAACGGGTGAAGCTTTCTTT.

This clonotype was seen a few times. The chain joins TRBV5-4 to TRBJ1-1; TRBD1 matches 7 bases. The CDR3 sequence is 14 residues long. After removal of 4 bases from V and 2 bases from J, the junction contained 5 bases not matched to a gene. Germline V gives CDR1 SGHNT, CDR2 YYREEE (reference sequence). CDR3 residues: CASSTRQGNTEAFF. CDR3 in DNA: TGTGCCAGCAGCACCCGACAGGGAAACACTGAAGCTTTCTTT.

To note about this clonotype: Compared with germline, one end of the junction differs, possibly owing to a read error. This rearrangement joins TRBV5-4 to TRBJ1-2; D remains unclear. Germline loops: CDR1 SGHNT, CDR2 YYREEE (reference sequence). The CDR3 has 13 residues. This chain's CDR3 is CASSLALADGDTF. The CDR3 nucleotides read TGTGCCAGCAGCTTGGCCCTGGCTGATGGCGACACCTTC.

A few counts support this clonotype. This rearrangement joins TRBV6-2 or TRBV6-3 to TRBJ2-1, with 9 bases aligning to TRBD2. Germline CDR1 and CDR2: MNHEY and SVGEGT. Losses at the gene ends were 10 bases for V and 3 bases for J; bases not matched to a gene: 4. This CDR3 comprises 13 residues. CDR3 residues: CATLAGSYNEQFF. As DNA, the CDR3 is TGTGCCACCCTAGCGGGGAGCTACAATGAGCAGTTCTTC.

This clonotype was seen a handful of times. The chain uses TRBV7-9 and TRBJ2-2; no clear D gene. The CDR3 loop spans 15 amino acids. Trimming pared 5 bases from V and 0 bases from J, leaving 10 bases between. Germline V gene lookup returns CDR1 SEHNR and CDR2 FQNEAQ (reference sequence). In nucleotides, the CDR3 is TGTGCCAGCAGCCGTAGTAACGCGAACACCGGGGAGCTGTTTTTT. Its translation: CASSRSNANTGELFF.

This clonotype was picked up many times. The chain recombines TRBV6-6 with TRBJ2-1; 15 nucleotides align to TRBD2. Germline trimming cut 0 bases from V and 0 bases from J; bases unmatched to any gene: 6. CDR1 is MNHNY, CDR2 SVGAGI, per germline (reference sequence). This CDR3 is 20 amino acids long. CDR3 loop: CASSYSSGLAGGSSYNEQFF. The CDR3 bases are TGTGCCAGCAGTTACTCGTCGGGACTAGCGGGGGGCAGCTCCTACAATGAGCAGTTCTTC.

The sample holds a few counts of this clonotype. The chain links TRBV5-1 to TRBJ1-1; 7 bases agree with TRBD1. Germline values: CDR1 SGHRS, CDR2 YFSETQ. J was trimmed by 0 bases and V by 0 bases; bases with no gene match: 5. CDR3 size: 16 residues. CDR3 amino acids: CASSLAAGQLNTEAFF. The DNA of the CDR3 is TGCGCCAGCAGCTTGGCCGCGGGACAGTTGAACACTGAAGCTTTCTTT.

This clonotype was counted a few times. The gene calls are TRBV4-1 and TRBJ2-4; D is unclear. V was cut by 4 bases and J by 6 bases, with 19 bases left in between. The CDR3 sequence is 16 residues long. Germline CDR1 reads MGHRA; CDR2 reads YSYEKL. The CDR3 sequence is CASSLPSDRQGNIQYF. DNA for the CDR3: TGCGCCAGCAGCCTTCCTTCGGATAGGCAAGGAAACATTCAGTACTTC.

This clonotype was observed at least ten times. The J gene is TRBJ1-1, the V gene TRBV7-3; maybe TRBD1 (5 bases). V lost 5 bases and J 0 bases, leaving 10 bases between the germline ends. There are 14 residues in the CDR3. Germline V lookup: CDR1 SGHTA, CDR2 FQGTGA. The CDR3 loop is CASSPSGLNTEAFF. In nucleotides, the CDR3 is TGTGCCAGCAGCCCTTCGGGGCTGAACACTGAAGCTTTCTTT.

This clonotype was recorded at least ten times. The CDR3 bases are TGTGCCAGCCACTCCTCGAGGCTAGCGGGGGGCCTGGACACAGATACGCAGTATTTT. This encodes CASHSSRLAGGLDTDTQYF. The chain joins TRBV7-8 to TRBJ2-3, with 11 bases fitting TRBD2. V lost 8 bases and J lost 2; bases outside the gene matches: 18. Looked up from germline, CDR1 is SGHVS and CDR2 is FQNEAQ. This CDR3 contains 19 residues.

V is TRBV9 and J is TRBJ2-3, with a tentative D call TRBD1 (6 bases). The CDR3 has 16 amino acids. V dropped 4 bases and J dropped 2 bases, with 17 bases sitting between them. Germline V gene data show CDR1 as SGDLS and CDR2 as YYNGEE. The CDR3 region is CASSPRTTGITDTQYF. The CDR3 nucleotides are TGTGCCAGCAGCCCGCGGACCACAGGGATCACAGATACGCAGTATTTT.

CDR3 sequence: CASSSPTRGTDTQYF. CDR3 in DNA: TGCGCCAGCAGCTCGCCTACTCGAGGGACAGATACGCAGTATTTT. V usage is TRBV5-1 and J usage is TRBJ2-3; possible D gene TRBD2, 5 bases. The V gene lost 3 bases and the J gene lost 3 bases, with 14 bases spanning the gap. The length of the CDR3 is 15 residues. CDR1 is SGHRS, CDR2 YFSETQ, per germline. Variable domain in full (rest from reference TRBV5-1 and TRBJ2-3): KAGVTQTPRYLIKTRGQQVTLSCSPISGHRSVSWYQQTPGQGLQFLFEYFSETQRNKGNFPGRFSGRQFSNSRSEMNVSTLELGDSALYLCASSSPTRGTDTQYFGPGTRLTVL.

The chain combines TRBV2 with TRBJ1-1; possibly TRBD1 for D (5 bases). The CDR3 is 13 amino acids. V was cut by 4 bases and J by 4 bases, with 10 bases left in between. CDR1 is SNHLY, CDR2 FYNNEI, per germline. CDR3 bases: TGTGCCAGCAGTGGACAGCTCTCCACTGAAGCTTTCTTT. This encodes CASSGQLSTEAFF.

This clonotype was detected a few times. This CDR3 reads CASTWGNTEAFF. Written as DNA, the CDR3 is TGTGCCAGTACTTGGGGGAACACTGAAGCTTTCTTT. The chain links TRBV19 to TRBJ1-1; the D is unclear. Trimming pared 7 bases from V and 1 base from J, leaving 7 bases between. CDR1 and CDR2 (germline): LNHDA, SQIVND (reference sequence). CDR3 size: 12 residues.

This clonotype appeared a few times. V usage is TRBV6-2 or TRBV6-3 and J usage is TRBJ2-3; 9 bases align to TRBD1. CDR3 length: 16 amino acids. CDR1 and CDR2 (germline): MNHEY, SVGEGT. Germline trimming cut 4 bases from V and 3 bases from J; bases unmatched to any gene: 8. Here the CDR3 reads CASSFPGQGVTDTQYF. CDR3 sequence (DNA): TGTGCCAGCAGTTTCCCGGGACAGGGAGTTACAGATACGCAGTATTTT.

In this sample, this clonotype turned up many times. The chain joins TRBV20-1 to TRBJ2-1; 9 nucleotides line up with TRBD2. V shed 5 bases and J 3 bases; nucleotides not matched to a gene: 2. This CDR3 is built from 13 residues. The germline V gene encodes CDR1 DFQATT and CDR2 SNEGSKA (reference sequence). In nucleotides, the CDR3 is TGCAGTGCTGGCGGGGGGGACTACAATGAGCAGTTCTTC. The encoded protein is CSAGGGDYNEQFF.

The sample holds a few counts of this clonotype. The chain couples TRBV6-5 to TRBJ2-5; no firm D call. The germline V gene has CDR1 MNHEY and CDR2 SVGAGI. CDR3 length equals 14 residues. Trimming pared 2 bases from V and 7 bases from J, leaving 14 bases between. The CDR3 region has the DNA TGTGCCAGCAGTTACACCGAGACGGGCGTGACCCAGTACTTC. It is translated as CASSYTETGVTQYF.

The chain uses TRBV12-3 or TRBV12-4 and TRBJ2-5; 7 nucleotides align to TRBD1. The V gene end was trimmed by 7 bases and the J gene end by 2 bases; junction bases not matched to a gene: 10. The CDR3 is 15 residues long. The CDR3 protein is CASTQGTVLQETQYF. In DNA, the CDR3 is TGTGCCAGCACTCAAGGGACAGTCTTACAAGAGACCCAGTACTTC.

This clonotype was observed a few times. The CDR3, as DNA: TGTGCCACCAGTCTGGGGTACGAGCAGTACTTC. Its protein product is CATSLGYEQYF. The chain combines TRBV24-1 with TRBJ2-7, with unresolved D. CDR3 length: 11 amino acids. V was cut by 6 bases and J by 4 bases, with 6 bases left in between. Germline V gene sequence: CDR1 KGHDR, CDR2 SFDVKD.

This clonotype showed up many times. The V and J genes are TRBV5-6 and TRBJ1-5; TRBD1 aligns across 9 bases. This CDR3 is 14 amino acids long. Germline V gives CDR1 SGHDT, CDR2 YYEEEE. V was clipped by 4 bases and J by 6 bases; unmatched bases: 5. The CDR3 DNA is TGTGCCAGCAGCCTGACAGGGGGTGGTCAGCCCCAGCATTTT. It yields the protein CASSLTGGGQPQHF. The complete variable domain, with remaining parts taken from reference TRBV5-6 and TRBJ1-5, reads DAGVTQSPTHLIKTRGQQVTLRCSPKSGHDTVSWYQQALGQGPQFIFQYYEEEERQRGNFPDRFSGHQFPNYSSELNVNALLLGDSALYLCASSLTGGGQPQHFGDGTRLSIL.

Notes on this clonotype: The junction departs from germline at one end; a sequencing error may be responsible. The genes are TRBV19 and TRBJ1-5; perhaps TRBD1 as D (5 bases). Germline CDR1 LNHDA, CDR2 SQIVND (reference sequence). This CDR3 has 16 amino acids. CDR3 amino acids: CASSIDRDGGNQPQHF. Written as DNA, the CDR3 is TGTGCCAGTAGCATAGACCGGGACGGTGGCAATCAGCCCCAGCATTTT.

This clonotype was seen repeatedly, ten times or more. This sequence joins TRBV25-1 and TRBJ1-2; 7 bases map to TRBD1. This CDR3 spans 14 amino acids. V shed 4 bases and J 8 bases; nucleotides not matched to a gene: 10. CDR1 and CDR2 from the germline V gene are MGHDK and SYGVNS. In nucleotides, the CDR3 is TGTGCCAGCAGTGCGCAGACAGGGTTCGTCGGCTACACCTTC. This gives the protein CASSAQTGFVGYTF.